A selection of T cell receptor beta chains follows, all from one sample in a study of blood T cell repertoires in COVID-19. Sequencing used immunoSEQ multiplex PCR; TCRdb keeps in-frame clones, though not all of them. The table includes about 100,000 clones, around 88% detected once. Specimen: peripheral blood. These receptors all come from a human donor in a cohort sampled during active COVID-19. CDR3s include the opening cysteine and the closing phenylalanine or tryptophan. Fields, in order: V gene, J gene, clone size, D gene, CDR3 DNA, CDR3 protein. The D gene is left open where the match is weak. Clone size is shown for a subset of rows, as once, few, many or a class of expanded clone.

TRBV19	TRBJ1-3	NA	NA	TGTGCCAGTAGTATAGGGGCCCACTCTGGAAACACCATATATTTT	CASSIGAHSGNTIYF
TRBV5-1	TRBJ2-2	NA	NA	TGCGCCAGCAGTCCAATGACAGAAAACACCGGGGAGCTGTTTTTT	CASSPMTENTGELFF
TRBV28	TRBJ2-3	NA	TRBD2	TGTGCCAGCAGTCTGGAGCGGGCGGGAGTAAGCACAGATACGCAGTATTTT	CASSLERAGVSTDTQYF
TRBV5-1	TRBJ2-7	NA	TRBD2	TGCGCCAGCAGCCTAGAACGGACTAGATCCTACGAGCAGTACTTC	CASSLERTRSYEQYF
TRBV7-2	TRBJ2-7	NA	NA	TGTGCCAGCAGCTTAACGTTCGGGGGCTACGAGCAGTACTTC	CASSLTFGGYEQYF
TRBV6-5	TRBJ2-1	once	NA	TGTGCCAGCAGTTACCGGGACCTAGGGAGGAATGAGCAGTTCTTC	CASSYRDLGRNEQFF
TRBV9	TRBJ2-5	NA	TRBD2	TGTGCCAGCAGCGCTACACTGGCGGGAGGGCCGATCGAGACCCAGTACTTC	CASSATLAGGPIETQYF
TRBV24-1	TRBJ2-1	NA	NA	TGTGCCACCAGTGGGGCCCAGCGGTCGAGCTCCTACAATGAGCAGTTCTTC	CATSGAQRSSSYNEQFF
TRBV7-8	TRBJ2-7	NA	NA	TGTGCCAGCAGCTTAGTACGCGGGGCGAGCAACGAGCAGTACTTC	CASSLVRGASNEQYF
TRBV28	TRBJ1-1	NA	NA	TGTGCCAGCAGATCGACCGGGACTACCTTT	CASRSTGTTF
TRBV4-3	TRBJ2-1	NA	NA	TGCGCCAGCAGCCAAGAGGGTACTAGCACAACTTGGAGGGATGAGCAGTTCTTC	CASSQEGTSTTWRDEQFF
TRBV5-5	TRBJ2-7	NA	TRBD2	TGTGCCAGCAGCTTGGAGCCTAGCGGGGGGGCATACGAGCAGTACTTC	CASSLEPSGGAYEQYF
TRBV4-2	TRBJ2-7	NA	TRBD2	TGTGCCAGCAGCCAAGCGACTAGCGGCTCCTACGAGCAGTACTTC	CASSQATSGSYEQYF
TRBV9	TRBJ2-2	NA	NA	TGTGCCAGCAGCGCGACAGGGACTTCGAACACCGGGGAGCTGTTTTTT	CASSATGTSNTGELFF
TRBV14	TRBJ2-7	NA	TRBD1	TGTGCCAGCAGTCCCGACAGGGTCTACGAGCAGTACTTC	CASSPDRVYEQYF
TRBV4-3	TRBJ2-2	NA	TRBD2	TGCGCCAGCAGAGTACATGTGGGAGGGTCCGGGGAGCTGTTTTTT	CASRVHVGGSGELFF
TRBV7-9	TRBJ2-2	NA	TRBD2	TGTGCCAGCAGCTCCGGGACTACGGGCGCCGGGGAGCTGTTTTTT	CASSSGTTGAGELFF
TRBV9	TRBJ2-3	NA	NA	TGTGCCAGCAGCTTTGCGGGCCGCACAGATACGCAGTATTTT	CASSFAGRTDTQYF
TRBV11-2	TRBJ2-3	NA	NA	TGTGCCAGCAGCTACGCCGGGCTAGCTGGGTTTACAGATACGCAGTATTTT	CASSYAGLAGFTDTQYF
TRBV10-3	TRBJ1-1	NA	TRBD1	TGTGCCACTACAGGGGACACTGAAGCTTTCTTT	CATTGDTEAFF
TRBV28	TRBJ2-7	once	TRBD2	TGTGCCAGCAGCTCCGAAGGACTAGCGGGGTACGAGCAGTACTTC	CASSSEGLAGYEQYF
TRBV12-3/TRBV12-4	TRBJ1-4	NA	NA	TGTGCCAGCAGTTTTGCCGGTGAAAAACTGTTTTTT	CASSFAGEKLFF
TRBV11-2	TRBJ2-5	NA	NA	TGTGCCAGCGTTTCTAGGGGGGGGCTAGCTGAGACCCAGTACTTC	CASVSRGGLAETQYF
TRBV28	TRBJ1-1	NA	TRBD1	TGTGCCAGCAGTTTGGGGGGACAGGGGTTTATCGGTGAAGCTTTCTTT	CASSLGGQGFIGEAFF
TRBV10-3	TRBJ2-7	NA	TRBD1	TGTGCCATCAGCCGGACAGGGAATTACGAGCAGTACTTC	CAISRTGNYEQYF
TRBV28	TRBJ1-2	NA	NA	TGTGCCAGCAGTTCCACAGGGTGGGAGAAATATGGCTACACCTTC	CASSSTGWEKYGYTF
TRBV5-4	TRBJ2-2	NA	TRBD1	TGTGCCAGCAGCTTGGTGACAGGGGACACCGGGGAGCTGTTTTTT	CASSLVTGDTGELFF
TRBV12-5	TRBJ2-2	NA	NA	TGTGCTAGTGGTAAAGGGACAACCACCGGGGAGCTGTTTTTT	CASGKGTTTGELFF
TRBV5-6	TRBJ1-5	NA	TRBD1	TGTGCCAGCAGCAAGACAGGGATCCGCAATCAGCCCCAGCATTTT	CASSKTGIRNQPQHF
TRBV6-4	TRBJ2-1	NA	NA	TGTGCCAGCAGTGACGTGGACAGCTCCTACAATGAGCAGTTCTTC	CASSDVDSSYNEQFF
TRBV28	TRBJ1-2	NA	TRBD1	TGTGCCAGCAGCCTCCGACAGGGGGACTATGGCTACACCTTC	CASSLRQGDYGYTF
TRBV20-1	TRBJ1-1	NA	NA	TGCAGTGCTAGTCACGGTAAGACCGGGGTGAACACTGAAGCTTTCTTT	CSASHGKTGVNTEAFF
TRBV9	TRBJ1-2	NA	TRBD1	TGTGCCAGCAGCGACACAGGGGCGTATGGCTACACCTTC	CASSDTGAYGYTF
TRBV10-1	TRBJ2-1	NA	NA	TGCGCCAGCAGTGAAGCCCAAGCCCGTAATGAGCAGTTCTTC	CASSEAQARNEQFF
TRBV5-1	TRBJ1-1	NA	NA	TGCGCCAGCAGCTTGGCCGGAGGAAGGAACACTGAAGCTTTCTTT	CASSLAGGRNTEAFF
TRBV10-3	TRBJ2-7	NA	NA	TGTGCCATCGGTGGGGCAGGGACATCCTACGAGCAGTACTTC	CAIGGAGTSYEQYF
TRBV2	TRBJ2-7	NA	NA	TGTGCCAGCAGTGGGGCGTCCTACGAGCAGTACTTC	CASSGASYEQYF
TRBV5-1	TRBJ2-5	once	TRBD2	TGCGCCAGCAGCTTGGTCGGGACTAGCGGCCAAGAGACCCAGTACTTC	CASSLVGTSGQETQYF
TRBV15	TRBJ2-5	NA	TRBD1	TGTGCCACCAGCAGAGTCGGGTGGACAGGGAAAGAGACCCAGTACTTC	CATSRVGWTGKETQYF
TRBV7-9	TRBJ2-7	NA	TRBD1	TGTGCCAGCAGCTCGACAGGGGCCACCTACGAGCAGTACTTC	CASSSTGATYEQYF
TRBV5-1	TRBJ2-3	once	TRBD2	TGCGCCAGCAGCTTTAGCGGGAGAGCCGATACGCAGTATTTT	CASSFSGRADTQYF